This T cell receptor (beta chain) was documented in a study of blood T cell repertoires in COVID-19. Study at large: Samples of COVID-19 (acute and convalescent) were obtained from the United States, Italy and Spain.

As originally analysed: Reference gene primer amplification yielded estimated nucleated cell counts. Generated by immunoSEQ multiplex PCR, the TCRdb table keeps only in-frame clones and is missing some. The DNA gave D and trimming, while V, J and clone size come from that table. The table lists around 130,000 clones, around 80% of them singletons. CDR1 is SGHTA, CDR2 FQGTGA, per germline. Trimming removed 5 bases from V and 5 bases from J; junction bases left unmatched: 3. CDR3 length: 13 residues. J is TRBJ2-1 and V is TRBV7-3; 7 bases agree with TRBD2. Material: peripheral blood. The source is a man between 60 and 75 years old with active or convalescent COVID-19. This CDR3 is CASSLGLDNEQFF. CDR3 nucleotide sequence: TGTGCCAGCAGCCTAGGACTAGACAATGAGCAGTTCTTC.